There are a few counts of the clone carrying this T cell receptor beta chain. Its antigen is not identified. The data are from a study of T-cell memory formation after mild COVID-19. Regarding the study as a whole: Clones shrinking between day 15 and 85 showed a balanced CD4/CD8 split, and those that grew later tilted toward CD4+.

Amplification by 5'RACE using constant-segment primers produced TCR alpha and TCR beta cDNA libraries that carried sample barcodes and UMIs. TCRdb re-analysed the 5' RACE reads in MiXCR, keeping a single row per CDR3 protein. In the table there are hundreds of thousands of distinct CDR3 sequences, 15% of which are singletons. CDR1 and CDR2 from the germline V gene are GTSNPN and SVGIG (reference sequence). V was cut by 3 bases and J by 6 bases, with 20 bases left in between. CDR3 length: 15 residues. The V and J genes are TRBV30 and TRBJ1-1; D may be TRBD1 (6 bases). Input material: PBMCs or a T cell subset sorted from them (not recorded which). This receptor was taken from a young man who had mild COVID-19 (a few samples of this study predate the infection). Cell type and time point are not known. CDR3: CAWSVHQGGDPEAFF. In DNA form, the CDR3 reads TGTGCCTGGAGCGTACACCAAGGGGGAGACCCTGAAGCTTTCTTT.